What follows is one T cell receptor beta chain and its context. Its specificity is not known. Clones were sequenced by immunoSEQ multiplex PCR, and TCRdb holds only the in-frame ones, with some missing. Of about 64,000 clones listed, approximately 72% are singletons. Isolating CD4+ T cells followed about 10 days of culture. This sample was included in a study of vaccination effects on CD4 cells after COVID-19. Across the study: Participants got two doses of BNT162b2 or mRNA-1273 vaccine. The study sampled a couple of convalescent patients 16 days and one week before vaccination. General study points: Marked clonal contraction of infection- and vaccine-induced clones was seen late after vaccination. Early timepoints after infection were absent, and convalescent patients were few in the study.

V was shortened by 0 bases and J by 2 bases, with 11 bases between the two germline ends. This CDR3 is built from 16 residues. Per germline, CDR1 LNHNV and CDR2 YYDKDF (reference sequence). The sample here was CD4+ T cells from PBMCs cultured without peptide, taken before COVID-19 vaccination. The gene calls are TRBV15 and TRBJ1-5, with D hard to call. The clonotype originates from a human donor who had a prior SARS-CoV-2 infection. CDR3 bases: TGTGCCACCAGCAGAGATCCCATCCCCGGCAATCAGCCCCAGCATTTT. Protein product: CATSRDPIPGNQPQHF.